These 29 T cell receptor beta chains came from one sample sequenced in a study of T-cell reconstitution after alpha-beta-depleted transplantation in children. Unique molecular identifiers were used to barcode this TCRbeta library. TCRdb itself ran the PCR reads through MiXCR, one entry per CDR3 protein. The sample lists hundreds of thousands of distinct CDR3 sequences, about 14% occurring once. The sample in question was PBMCs, obtained from the stem cell graft. The receptors derive from a human donor who donated a stem cell graft to a child with Fanconi anemia.

This clonotype was counted at least ten times. This chain uses TRBV5-1 with TRBJ1-5; 10 nucleotides align to TRBD1. The CDR3 runs 14 residues. Germline lookup yields CDR1 SGHRS and CDR2 YFSETQ. Losses at the gene ends were 4 bases for V and 5 bases for J; bases not matched to a gene: 3. The CDR3 sequence: CASSVGTGDQPQHF. The CDR3 nucleotides read TGCGCCAGCAGCGTAGGGACAGGGGATCAGCCCCAGCATTTT.

This clonotype has just a few counts. J is TRBJ1-1 and V is TRBV5-1; D gene uncertain. CDR1 is SGHRS, CDR2 YFSETQ, per germline. V was clipped by 4 bases and J by 1 base, with 11 bases between them. CDR3 length: 14 amino acids. For the CDR3, the DNA is TGCGCCAGCAGCACTGAGAACCCGAACACTGAAGCTTTCTTT. It specifies CASSTENPNTEAFF.

This clonotype is categorized as medium-sized. The chain links TRBV5-6 to TRBJ2-3, with TRBD2 as a possible D gene (6 bases). Germline V lookup: CDR1 SGHDT, CDR2 YYEEEE. V was shortened by 3 bases and J by 3 bases, with 14 bases between the two germline ends. This CDR3 is 15 amino acids long. The CDR3 sequence is CASSSSLEGTDTQYF. The CDR3 bases are TGTGCCAGCAGCTCAAGTTTGGAGGGAACAGATACGCAGTATTTT.

This clonotype was observed a handful of times. The genes are TRBV7-9 and TRBJ2-3; 13 nucleotides match TRBD2. This CDR3 region has 16 residues. V shed 3 bases, J shed 4 bases, and the junction held 4 bases outside the gene matches. Germline V lookup: CDR1 SEHNR, CDR2 FQNEAQ (reference sequence). The CDR3 here is CASSFELAGGPDTQYF. The CDR3 bases are TGTGCCAGCAGCTTCGAACTAGCGGGGGGGCCAGATACGCAGTATTTT.

This clonotype was counted ten times or more. This rearrangement joins TRBV12-3 or TRBV12-4 to TRBJ1-2, with D unresolved. V shed 2 bases and J shed 2 bases, with 6 bases lying between them. The CDR3 sequence is 13 residues long. The DNA of the CDR3 is TGTGCCAGCAGTTTAAGCCCGAACTATGGCTACACCTTC. Translated, it gives CASSLSPNYGYTF.

This clonotype was seen a handful of times. The chain employs TRBV28 and TRBJ2-5, with 7 bases identical to TRBD1. The CDR3 is 15 residues long. V dropped 2 bases and J dropped 5; count of bases not matched to a gene: 8. Germline assignment: CDR1 MDHEN and CDR2 SYDVKM. The CDR3 sequence: CASSLPDRDRETQYF. The CDR3 coding sequence is TGTGCCAGCAGTTTACCCGACAGGGATCGGGAGACCCAGTACTTC.

In this sample, this clonotype turned up many times. The rearrangement links TRBV10-3 to TRBJ2-3; D is uncertain. The V end was cut by 5 bases, the J end by 1 base, with 13 bases between. The CDR3 length is 15 residues. Germline V gene lookup returns CDR1 ENHRY and CDR2 SYGVKD. For the CDR3, the DNA is TGTGCCATCAGTAGCTACAGCGCCGGCACAGATACGCAGTATTTT. Its translation is CAISSYSAGTDTQYF.

Only a few counts were recorded for this clonotype. V gene TRBV7-9 combines with J gene TRBJ1-5; maybe TRBD1 (6 bases). V lost 5 bases and J 4 bases, leaving 12 bases between the germline ends. This CDR3 has 14 residues. Germline V gives CDR1 SEHNR, CDR2 FQNEAQ (reference sequence). DNA for the CDR3: TGTGCCAGCAGCGGGGGGGGCTTAAATCAGCCCCAGCATTTT. This gives the protein CASSGGGLNQPQHF. The complete variable domain, with remaining parts taken from reference TRBV7-9 and TRBJ1-5, reads DTGVSQNPRHKITKRGQNVTFRCDPISEHNRLYWYRQTLGQGPEFLTYFQNEAQLEKSRLLSDRFSAERPKGSFSTLEIQRTEQGDSAMYLCASSGGGLNQPQHFGDGTRLSIL.

The table lists this clonotype with a few counts. The genes are TRBV11-2 and TRBJ1-6; D gene ambiguous. V lost 5 bases, J lost 2 bases, and 7 bases lay in between. The CDR3 totals 14 residues. Per germline, CDR1 SGHAT and CDR2 FQNNGV. CDR3 coding DNA: TGTGCCAGCAGCCCCCGCCCCTATAATTCACCCCTCCACTTT. Its translation: CASSPRPYNSPLHF.

The chain has TRBV5-6 and TRBJ2-1; D uncertain. The V gene's germline CDR1 is SGHDT and CDR2 YYEEEE. CDR3 size: 14 residues. V lost 6 bases, J lost 2 bases, and 12 bases lay in between. Here the CDR3 reads CASTHTSTYNEQFF. The CDR3 nucleotides read TGTGCCAGCACGCATACCTCTACCTACAATGAGCAGTTCTTC.

The chain employs TRBV6-1 and TRBJ1-1, with D hard to call. Trimming removed 0 bases from V and 1 base from J, with 6 bases in between. The CDR3 is made up of 14 amino acids. Per germline, CDR1 MNHNS and CDR2 SASEGT. This chain's CDR3 is CASSEASENTEAFF. CDR3 nucleotides: TGTGCCAGCAGTGAAGCCAGCGAGAACACTGAAGCTTTCTTT.

The genes are TRBV12-3 or TRBV12-4 and TRBJ2-1; tentatively, D is TRBD2 (5 bases). This CDR3 is built from 14 residues. The V and J ends lost 5 bases and 6 bases respectively, with 14 bases between them. CDR3 nucleotides: TGTGCCAGCAGTCCGGAGGTGTTACTCAATGAGCAGTTCTTC. It codes for CASSPEVLLNEQFF.

V and J are TRBV6-2 or TRBV6-3 and TRBJ2-3, with 10 positions matching TRBD2. The ends lost 2 bases at V and 5 bases at J; junction bases unmatched: 10. This CDR3 region has 17 residues. The germline gives CDR1 MNHEY, CDR2 SVGEGT. The CDR3 bases are TGTGCCAGCAGTTACCCCACTAGCGGGGAGACTCTAGATACGCAGTATTTT. This translates into CASSYPTSGETLDTQYF.

This chain links TRBV6-5 with TRBJ1-1; tentative D call: TRBD1 (5 bases). V was shortened by 4 bases and J by 0 bases, with 12 bases between the two germline ends. Germline assignment: CDR1 MNHEY and CDR2 SVGAGI. The CDR3 spans 15 residues. The CDR3 region is CASSSGDMLNTEAFF. CDR3 in DNA: TGTGCCAGCAGTTCGGGGGATATGCTGAACACTGAAGCTTTCTTT.

This clonotype was counted a few times. The CDR3 DNA is TGTGCCAGCAGACAGGGGGTCGGCTACACCTTC. This translates into CASRQGVGYTF. V is TRBV25-1 and J is TRBJ1-2; 8 nucleotides align to TRBD1. Germline lookup yields CDR1 MGHDK and CDR2 SYGVNS. This CDR3 spans 11 amino acids. Losses at the gene ends were 6 bases for V and 8 bases for J; bases not matched to a gene: 2.

In this sample, this clonotype turned up many times. The V gene is TRBV12-3 or TRBV12-4, the J gene TRBJ2-1; 8 bases match TRBD2. The ends lost 7 bases at V and 3 bases at J; junction bases unmatched: 11. The CDR3 runs to 16 residues. The CDR3 DNA sequence: TGTGCCAGCACCCTGGGGGGTAGCGGGGTCTACAATGAGCAGTTCTTC. Protein product: CASTLGGSGVYNEQFF.

The chain links TRBV5-1 to TRBJ2-7; no clear D. Trimming took off 0 bases at V and 3 bases at J, with 25 bases between the two ends. The CDR3 runs 19 residues. Germline CDR1 is SGHRS and CDR2 is YFSETQ. The CDR3: CASSLELFAWQAEDYEQYF. The CDR3 coding sequence is TGCGCCAGCAGCTTGGAGCTTTTTGCGTGGCAGGCCGAAGACTACGAGCAGTACTTC. The full variable domain, completed using reference TRBV5-1 and TRBJ2-7, is KAGVTQTPRYLIKTRGQQVTLSCSPISGHRSVSWYQQTPGQGLQFLFEYFSETQRNKGNFPGRFSGRQFSNSRSEMNVSTLELGDSALYLCASSLELFAWQAEDYEQYFGPGTRLTVT.

This clonotype was seen a few times. The chain couples TRBV12-3 or TRBV12-4 to TRBJ2-1, with TRBD2 as a possible D gene (7 bases). There are 15 residues in the CDR3. The V end was cut by 4 bases, the J end by 2 bases, with 12 bases between. CDR3 in amino acids: CASSSRGAPYNEQFF. The CDR3 nucleotides read TGTGCCAGCAGTTCCCGGGGGGCACCCTACAATGAGCAGTTCTTC.

The rearrangement links TRBV11-2 to TRBJ2-1; 8 bases line up with TRBD2. V shed 3 bases, J shed 8 bases, and the junction held 18 bases outside the gene matches. There are 18 residues in the CDR3. Germline-derived CDR1 and CDR2 are SGHAT and FQNNGV. CDR3 nucleotide sequence: TGTGCCAGCAGCTTTCCCCTGTGGGTTAGCGGGACGAAGGATGAGCAGTTCTTC. Its translation: CASSFPLWVSGTKDEQFF.

This chain connects TRBV12-3 or TRBV12-4 to TRBJ1-4; possible D gene TRBD1, 5 bases. V was cut by 2 bases and J by 4 bases, with 8 bases left in between. This CDR3 spans 14 amino acids. In DNA, the CDR3 is TGTGCCAGCAGTTTACAGGGTTTTAATGAAAAACTGTTTTTT. Protein product: CASSLQGFNEKLFF.

This clonotype was seen ten or more times. V and J are TRBV19 and TRBJ1-2; unclear D gene. Germline-derived CDR1 and CDR2 are LNHDA and SQIVND (reference sequence). V was shortened by 5 bases and J by 0 bases, with 10 bases between the two germline ends. This CDR3 has 14 residues. In DNA, the CDR3 is TGTGCCAGTAGTCCGACGATATCTAACTATGGCTACACCTTC. Encoded protein: CASSPTISNYGYTF. Variable domain in full (rest from reference TRBV19 and TRBJ1-2): DGGITQSPKYLFRKEGQNVTLSCEQNLNHDAMYWYRQDPGQGLRLIYYSQIVNDFQKGDIAEGYSVSREKKESFPLTVTSAQKNPTAFYLCASSPTISNYGYTFGSGTRLTVV.

The V gene is TRBV3-1, the J gene TRBJ2-5; 7 nucleotides line up with TRBD1. With V trimmed by 5 bases and J by 6 bases, 9 bases remained unmatched. This CDR3 has 14 residues. Germline V gene lookup returns CDR1 LGHDT and CDR2 YNNKEL (reference sequence). The CDR3 protein is CASSVQGRRKTQYF. Written as DNA, the CDR3 is TGTGCCAGCAGCGTACAGGGGCGCAGGAAGACCCAGTACTTC.

V and J are TRBV7-8 and TRBJ1-5; 9 nucleotides match TRBD1. Germline V CDR1 and CDR2: SGHVS, FQNEAQ. This CDR3 has 16 amino acids. J was trimmed by 2 bases and V by 4 bases; bases with no gene match: 6. CDR3 region: CASSSTGGIGNQPQHF. The CDR3 nucleotides are TGTGCCAGCAGCTCCACAGGGGGCATTGGCAATCAGCCCCAGCATTTT.

This clonotype was seen only a few times. The genes are TRBV7-2 and TRBJ2-2; possibly TRBD1 for D (5 bases). Germline assignment: CDR1 SGHTA and CDR2 FQGNSA. The CDR3 runs 15 residues. With 7 bases removed from V and 6 bases from J, the gap between germline ends came to 18 bases. CDR3 loop: CASILTAGYPGELFF. CDR3 nucleotides: TGTGCCAGCATCCTGACAGCCGGGTACCCCGGGGAGCTGTTTTTT.

V is TRBV4-3 and J is TRBJ1-5, with no clear D. Germline assignment: CDR1 LGHNA and CDR2 YSLEER. The CDR3 loop spans 15 amino acids. Deletions cut 3 bases from V and 0 bases from J, with 9 bases between. In nucleotides, the CDR3 is TGCGCCAGCAGCCAGTGGAAGACTAGCAATCAGCCCCAGCATTTT. Translation gives CASSQWKTSNQPQHF.

This clonotype was observed once. The gene calls are TRBV4-3 and TRBJ1-1; the D is unclear. V was clipped by 5 bases and J by 4 bases, with 11 bases between them. CDR1 and CDR2 from the germline V gene are LGHNA and YSLEER. This CDR3 is 13 amino acids long. CDR3 bases: TGCGCCAGCAGCACGCTTGAGGGCACTGAAGCTTTCTTT. Encoded protein: CASSTLEGTEAFF.

This clonotype appeared a few times. V gene TRBV6-2 or TRBV6-3 combines with J gene TRBJ2-7; tentatively, D is TRBD1 (6 bases). The length of the CDR3 is 17 residues. The V end lost 0 bases, the J end lost 3 bases, and 18 bases lay between the germline ends. Germline V gene sequence: CDR1 MNHEY, CDR2 SVGEGT. The CDR3 coding sequence is TGTGCCAGCAGTTACTCGAACGTCCCCGGGACATACTACGAGCAGTACGTC. It codes for CASSYSNVPGTYYEQYV.

The chain couples TRBV7-9 to TRBJ1-1; no clear D gene. The CDR3 length is 13 residues. Germline V gives CDR1 SEHNR, CDR2 FQNEAQ (reference sequence). Trimming stripped 5 bases from V and 6 bases from J, with 13 bases between. The chain's CDR3 is CASSLALSAEAFF. CDR3 nucleotide sequence: TGTGCCAGCAGCCTGGCCCTGAGCGCTGAAGCTTTCTTT.

This clonotype was found many times. The rearrangement links TRBV15 to TRBJ2-2; no firm D call. V was clipped by 2 bases and J by 9 bases, with 10 bases between them. Germline lookup yields CDR1 LNHNV and CDR2 YYDKDF (reference sequence). The CDR3 sequence is 13 residues long. CDR3 in amino acids: CATSRHTPRELFF. CDR3 in DNA: TGTGCCACCAGCAGACATACTCCACGGGAGCTGTTTTTT.